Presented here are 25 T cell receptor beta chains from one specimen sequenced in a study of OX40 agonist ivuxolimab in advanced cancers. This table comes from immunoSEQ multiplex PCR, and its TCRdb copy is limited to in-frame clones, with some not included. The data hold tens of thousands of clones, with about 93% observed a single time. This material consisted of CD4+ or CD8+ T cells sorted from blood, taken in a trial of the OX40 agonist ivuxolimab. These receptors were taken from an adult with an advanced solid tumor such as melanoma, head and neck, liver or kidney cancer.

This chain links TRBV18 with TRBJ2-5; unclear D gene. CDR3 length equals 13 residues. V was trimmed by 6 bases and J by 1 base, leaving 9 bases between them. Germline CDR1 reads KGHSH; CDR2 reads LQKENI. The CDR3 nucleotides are TGTGCCAGCTCCCGCCCTCTCCAAGAGACCCAGTACTTC. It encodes CASSRPLQETQYF.

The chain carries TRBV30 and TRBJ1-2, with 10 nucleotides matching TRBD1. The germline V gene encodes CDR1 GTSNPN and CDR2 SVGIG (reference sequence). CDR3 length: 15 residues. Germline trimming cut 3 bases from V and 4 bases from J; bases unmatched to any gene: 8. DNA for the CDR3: TGTGCCTGGAGGGTAGGGACAGGGGAGCCCTATGGCTACACCTTC. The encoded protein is CAWRVGTGEPYGYTF.

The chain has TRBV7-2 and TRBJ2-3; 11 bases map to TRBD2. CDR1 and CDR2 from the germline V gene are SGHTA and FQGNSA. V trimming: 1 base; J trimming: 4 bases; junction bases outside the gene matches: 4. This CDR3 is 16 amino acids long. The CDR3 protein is CASSLVLAGGADTQYF. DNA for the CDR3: TGTGCCAGCAGCTTAGTCCTAGCGGGAGGAGCAGATACGCAGTATTTT.

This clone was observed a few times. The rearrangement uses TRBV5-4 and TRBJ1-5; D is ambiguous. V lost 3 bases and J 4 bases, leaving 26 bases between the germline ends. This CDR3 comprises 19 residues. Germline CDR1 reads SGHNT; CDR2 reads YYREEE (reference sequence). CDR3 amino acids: CASSWGDGSLTSRNQPQHF. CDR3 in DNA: TGTGCCAGCAGCTGGGGAGACGGCTCCCTCACCTCCCGGAATCAGCCCCAGCATTTT. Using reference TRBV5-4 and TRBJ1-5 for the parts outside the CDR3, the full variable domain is ETGVTQSPTHLIKTRGQQVTLRCSSQSGHNTVSWYQQALGQGPQFIFQYYREEENGRGNFPPRFSGLQFPNYSSELNVNALELDDSALYLCASSWGDGSLTSRNQPQHFGDGTRLSIL.

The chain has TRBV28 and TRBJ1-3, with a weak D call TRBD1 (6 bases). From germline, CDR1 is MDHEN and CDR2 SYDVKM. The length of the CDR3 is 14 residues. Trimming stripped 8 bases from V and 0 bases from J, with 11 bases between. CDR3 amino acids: CASSTGSSGNTIYF. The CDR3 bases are TGTGCCAGCTCCACAGGGAGCTCTGGAAACACCATATATTTT.

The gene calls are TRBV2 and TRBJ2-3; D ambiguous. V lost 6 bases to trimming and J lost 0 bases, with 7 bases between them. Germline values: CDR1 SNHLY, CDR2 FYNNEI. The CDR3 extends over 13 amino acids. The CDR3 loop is CASRLTSTDTQYF. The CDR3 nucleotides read TGTGCCAGCAGGTTGACTAGCACAGATACGCAGTATTTT.

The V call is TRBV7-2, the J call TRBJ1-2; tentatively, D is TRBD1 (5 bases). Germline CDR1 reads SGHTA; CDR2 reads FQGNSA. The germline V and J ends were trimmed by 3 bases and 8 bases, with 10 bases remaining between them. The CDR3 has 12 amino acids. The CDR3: CASSLVQGGYTF. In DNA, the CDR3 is TGTGCCAGCAGCTTGGTGCAGGGCGGCTACACCTTC.

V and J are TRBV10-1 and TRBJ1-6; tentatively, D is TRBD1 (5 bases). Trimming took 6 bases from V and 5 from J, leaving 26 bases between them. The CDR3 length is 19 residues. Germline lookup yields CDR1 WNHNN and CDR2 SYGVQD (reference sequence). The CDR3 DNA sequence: TGCGCCAGCAGCGTACATGGTAGGGGCGGCGCTACCGATAATTCACCCCTCCACTTT. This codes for CASSVHGRGGATDNSPLHF.

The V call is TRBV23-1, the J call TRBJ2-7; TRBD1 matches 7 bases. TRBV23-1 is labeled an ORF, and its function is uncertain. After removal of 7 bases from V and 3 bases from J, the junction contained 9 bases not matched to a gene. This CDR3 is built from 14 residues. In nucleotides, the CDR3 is TGCGCCAGCAACCCCCGGGACAGAGACTACGAGCAGTACTTC. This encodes CASNPRDRDYEQYF.

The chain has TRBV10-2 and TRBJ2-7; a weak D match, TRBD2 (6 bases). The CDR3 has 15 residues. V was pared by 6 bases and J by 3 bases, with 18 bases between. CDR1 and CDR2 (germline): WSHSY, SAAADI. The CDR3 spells CASRYYSGANYEQYF. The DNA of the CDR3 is TGCGCCAGCAGATACTATAGCGGAGCGAACTACGAGCAGTACTTC.

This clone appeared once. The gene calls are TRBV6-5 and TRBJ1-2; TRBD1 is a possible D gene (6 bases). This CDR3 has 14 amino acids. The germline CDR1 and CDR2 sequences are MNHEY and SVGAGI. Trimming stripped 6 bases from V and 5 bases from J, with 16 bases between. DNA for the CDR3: TGTGCCAGCAGCCCCGGACAGTCGTTTTATGGCTACACCTTC. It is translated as CASSPGQSFYGYTF.

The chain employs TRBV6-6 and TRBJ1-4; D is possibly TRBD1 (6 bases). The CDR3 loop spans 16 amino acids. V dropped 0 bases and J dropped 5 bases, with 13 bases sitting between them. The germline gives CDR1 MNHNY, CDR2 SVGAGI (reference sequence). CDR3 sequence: CASSYSGGTHNEKLFF. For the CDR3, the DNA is TGTGCCAGCAGTTACTCGGGCGGGACACACAATGAAAAACTGTTTTTT.

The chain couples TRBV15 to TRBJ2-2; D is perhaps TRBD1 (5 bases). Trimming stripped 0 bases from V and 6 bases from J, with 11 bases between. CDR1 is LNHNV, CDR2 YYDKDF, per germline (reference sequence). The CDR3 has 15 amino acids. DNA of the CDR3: TGTGCCACCAGCAGAGATAGGGCAGGGCCCGGGGAGCTGTTTTTT. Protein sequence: CATSRDRAGPGELFF.

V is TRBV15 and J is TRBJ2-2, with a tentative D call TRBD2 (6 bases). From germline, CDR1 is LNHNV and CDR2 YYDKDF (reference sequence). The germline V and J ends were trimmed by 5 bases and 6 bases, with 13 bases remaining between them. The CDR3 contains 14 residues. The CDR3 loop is CATSLTRGAGELFF. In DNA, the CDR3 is TGTGCCACCAGCCTGACTAGAGGCGCCGGGGAGCTGTTTTTT.

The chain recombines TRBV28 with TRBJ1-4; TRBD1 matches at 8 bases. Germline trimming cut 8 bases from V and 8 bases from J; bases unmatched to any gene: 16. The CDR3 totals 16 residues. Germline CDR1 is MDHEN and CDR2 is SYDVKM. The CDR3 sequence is CASQALERQGIEKLFF. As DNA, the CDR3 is TGTGCCAGCCAGGCCCTTGAGAGACAGGGGATCGAAAAACTGTTTTTT.

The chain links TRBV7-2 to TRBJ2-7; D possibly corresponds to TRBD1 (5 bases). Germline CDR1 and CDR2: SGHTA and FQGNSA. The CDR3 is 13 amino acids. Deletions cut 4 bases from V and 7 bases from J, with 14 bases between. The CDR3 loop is CASSSDQGREQYF. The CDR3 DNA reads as TGTGCCAGCAGCTCAGACCAGGGTAGGGAGCAGTACTTC.

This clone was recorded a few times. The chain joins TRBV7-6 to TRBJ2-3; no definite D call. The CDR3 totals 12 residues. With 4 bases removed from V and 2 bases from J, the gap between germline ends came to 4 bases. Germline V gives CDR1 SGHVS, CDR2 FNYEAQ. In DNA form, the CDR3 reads TGTGCCAGCAGCTCACTCACAGATACGCAGTATTTT. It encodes CASSSLTDTQYF.

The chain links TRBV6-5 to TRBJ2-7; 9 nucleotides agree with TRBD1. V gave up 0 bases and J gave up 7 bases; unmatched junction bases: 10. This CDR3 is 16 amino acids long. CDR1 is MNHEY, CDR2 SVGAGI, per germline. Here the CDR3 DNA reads TGTGCCAGCAGTTACTCGATGGGACAGGGCATACAGGAGCAGTACTTC. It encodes CASSYSMGQGIQEQYF.

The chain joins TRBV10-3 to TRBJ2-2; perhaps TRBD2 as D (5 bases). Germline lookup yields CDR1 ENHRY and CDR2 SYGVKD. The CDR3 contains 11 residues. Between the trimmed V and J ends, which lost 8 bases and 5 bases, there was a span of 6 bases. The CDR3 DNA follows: TGTGCCATCGAGGGAACCGGGGAGCTGTTTTTT. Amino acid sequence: CAIEGTGELFF.

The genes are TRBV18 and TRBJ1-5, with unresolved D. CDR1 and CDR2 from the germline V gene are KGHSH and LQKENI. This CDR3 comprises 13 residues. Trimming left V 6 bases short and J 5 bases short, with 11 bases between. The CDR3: CASSPDGDQPQHF. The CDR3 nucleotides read TGTGCCAGCTCCCCGGACGGGGATCAGCCCCAGCATTTT.

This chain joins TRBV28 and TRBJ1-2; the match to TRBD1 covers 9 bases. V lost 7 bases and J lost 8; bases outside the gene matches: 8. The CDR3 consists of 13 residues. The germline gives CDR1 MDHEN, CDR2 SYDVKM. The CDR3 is CASTIQGARGYTF. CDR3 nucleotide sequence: TGTGCCAGCACCATACAGGGGGCGCGGGGCTACACCTTC.

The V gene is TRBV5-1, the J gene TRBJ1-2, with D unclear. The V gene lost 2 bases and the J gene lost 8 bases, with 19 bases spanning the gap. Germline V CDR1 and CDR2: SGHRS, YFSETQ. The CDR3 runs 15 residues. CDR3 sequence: CASSFGPTMGYGYTF. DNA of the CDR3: TGCGCCAGCAGCTTCGGACCCACCATGGGCTACGGCTACACCTTC.

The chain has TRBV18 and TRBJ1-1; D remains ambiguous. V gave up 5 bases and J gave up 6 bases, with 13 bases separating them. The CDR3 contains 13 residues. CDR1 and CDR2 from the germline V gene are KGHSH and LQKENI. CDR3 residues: CASSTTGFAEAFF. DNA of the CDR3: TGTGCCAGCTCAACGACTGGGTTCGCTGAAGCTTTCTTT.

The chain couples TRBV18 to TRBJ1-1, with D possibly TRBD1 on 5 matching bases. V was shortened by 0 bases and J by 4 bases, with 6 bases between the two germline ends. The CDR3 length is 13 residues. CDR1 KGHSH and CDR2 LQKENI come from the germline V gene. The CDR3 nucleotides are TGTGCCAGCTCACCACCAGGGGTCACTGAAGCTTTCTTT. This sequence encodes CASSPPGVTEAFF. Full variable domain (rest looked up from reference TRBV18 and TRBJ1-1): NAGVMQNPRHLVRRRGQEARLRCSPMKGHSHVYWYRQLPEEGLKFMVYLQKENIIDESGMPKERFSAEFPKEGPSILRIQQVVRGDSAAYFCASSPPGVTEAFFGQGTRLTVV.

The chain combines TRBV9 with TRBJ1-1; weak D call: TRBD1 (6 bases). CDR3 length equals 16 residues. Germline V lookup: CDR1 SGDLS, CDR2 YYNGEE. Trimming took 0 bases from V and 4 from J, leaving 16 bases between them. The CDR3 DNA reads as TGTGCCAGCAGCGTAGTAGGGGGTCCTCCCTCCACTGAAGCTTTCTTT. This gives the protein CASSVVGGPPSTEAFF.